The clone carrying this T cell receptor (beta chain) was recorded many times. Original processing notes: Reference gene primer amplification in the assay estimated nucleated cell counts. Measured with immunoSEQ multiplex PCR; TCRdb has only the in-frame clones, and not every one. The V and J calls and the clone size are those of that table, but D and trimming were determined from the DNA. This table holds more than 150,000 clones, around nine tenths found once. V lost 2 bases and J lost 8, with 12 bases in between. The CDR3 contains 14 residues. Germline V gene sequence: CDR1 ENHRY, CDR2 SYGVKD. The sample originates from a study of blood T cell repertoires in COVID-19.

The TCR comes from a woman between 18 and 29 years old who had recovered from COVID-19. The sequenced sample consisted of peripheral blood. The chain carries TRBV10-3 and TRBJ1-4, with D perhaps TRBD1 (5 bases). This CDR3 reads CAISETGDWEKLFF. DNA of the CDR3: TGTGCCATCAGTGAGACGGGGGATTGGGAAAAACTGTTTTTT.